In this sample, the clone carrying this T cell receptor (beta chain) turned up a few times. Its specificity is unknown. The sample belongs to a study of CD8 T cells in ankylosing spondylitis. TCRdb re-derived calls from the 5' RACE reads in MiXCR, one entry per CDR3 protein. The table includes around 390,000 distinct CDR3 sequences, approximately 20% detected once. Germline V lookup: CDR1 GTSNPN, CDR2 SVGIG (reference sequence). CDR3 length: 13 amino acids. V was cut by 3 bases and J by 6 bases, with 13 bases left in between. Study conclusions and caveats: Characteristic, it appeared, of ankylosing spondylitis blood was a TCR beta motif of eight highly homologous variants.

Sequences were obtained from blood, either unsorted or a sorted T cell fraction (not recorded which). The source is a male donor with ankylosing spondylitis. The V gene is TRBV30, the J gene TRBJ2-3; D is uncertain. The CDR3 DNA is TGTGCCTGGAGACAGAACAACGAGGATACGCAGTATTTT. As protein: CAWRQNNEDTQYF.